A selection of T cell receptor beta chains follows, all from one sample in a study of neurological immune-mediated disorders. TCRdb used MiXCR to reprocess the 5' RACE reads, holding one entry per CDR3 protein. The sample contains 85,000 to 100,000 distinct CDR3 sequences, 3.5% of which appear only once. Sequenced material: PBMCs. The receptors were gathered from a woman aged 18-29 years with multiple sclerosis. The CDR3 runs from the conserved cysteine through the conserved F or W. The D gene is left open where the match is weak. Expanded clones get a size class; other rows say once, few or many, or leave the size out.

j_call	cdr3_length	v_call	clone_size	d_call	cdr3_aa	cdr3_nt
TRBJ2-7	15	TRBV7-9	-	TRBD2	CASSLVGLAAYEQYF	TGTGCCAGCAGCTTAGTGGGACTAGCGGCCTACGAGCAGTACTTC
TRBJ2-5	14	TRBV20-1	many	TRBD2	CSASLAGSQETQYF	TGCAGTGCTAGTCTAGCGGGAAGCCAAGAGACCCAGTACTTC
TRBJ2-3	14	TRBV5-6	many	-	CASSFGVSTDTQYF	TGTGCCAGCAGCTTCGGAGTAAGCACAGATACGCAGTATTTT
TRBJ2-7	13	TRBV20-1	many	-	CSARTGTSYEQYF	TGCAGTGCTAGGACAGGTACCTCCTACGAGCAGTACTTC
TRBJ2-7	15	TRBV5-1	many	TRBD1	CASSPGQGDTYEQYF	TGCGCCAGCAGCCCGGGACAGGGGGACACTTACGAGCAGTACTTC
TRBJ2-5	16	TRBV20-1	many	-	CSTYTAFGHSQETQYF	TGCAGTACCTACACGGCGTTTGGACACTCCCAAGAGACCCAGTACTTC
TRBJ2-1	14	TRBV29-1	many	-	CSAETENSYNEQFF	TGCAGCGCAGAGACAGAAAACTCCTACAATGAGCAGTTCTTC
TRBJ1-2	13	TRBV6-6	many	TRBD1	CASDPSGGSGYTF	TGTGCCAGCGATCCATCAGGGGGCTCTGGCTACACCTTC
TRBJ2-1	16	TRBV27	many	-	CASSLLPGQEGNEQFF	TGTGCCAGCAGTTTATTACCAGGGCAGGAGGGAAATGAGCAGTTCTTC
TRBJ2-2	16	TRBV29-1	many	-	CSVEDSASWYTGELFF	TGCAGCGTTGAAGATAGTGCTAGCTGGTACACCGGGGAGCTGTTTTTT
TRBJ2-1	16	TRBV20-1	many	TRBD2	CRARLAGRQAYNEQFF	TGCAGGGCCAGACTAGCGGGCCGCCAAGCCTACAATGAGCAGTTCTTC
TRBJ2-1	15	TRBV12-3/TRBV12-4	many	-	CASRRQIDAYNEQFF	TGTGCCAGCCGACGCCAAATAGACGCGTACAATGAGCAGTTCTTC
TRBJ2-1	14	TRBV29-1	few	TRBD1	CSVDRNRGYGEQFF	TGCAGCGTTGACAGGAACAGGGGGTATGGTGAGCAGTTCTTC
TRBJ2-3	13	TRBV20-1	many	TRBD1	CSARDRHTDTQYF	TGCAGTGCCCGGGACAGACACACAGATACGCAGTATTTT
TRBJ1-6	16	TRBV20-1	many	-	CSARVPGGLGNSPLHF	TGCAGTGCTAGGGTGCCGGGAGGGCTCGGGAATTCACCCCTCCACTTT
TRBJ2-3	15	TRBV20-1	many	-	CSADLWGQGTDTQYF	TGCAGTGCTGATTTATGGGGCCAGGGTACAGATACGCAGTATTTT
TRBJ2-2	14	TRBV5-1	many	-	CASSLSLISGELFF	TGCGCCAGCAGCTTGTCCTTGATCTCCGGGGAGCTGTTTTTT
TRBJ1-4	14	TRBV7-2	many	-	CASGPPRANEKLFF	TGTGCCAGCGGCCCCCCAAGGGCCAATGAAAAACTGTTTTTT
TRBJ1-3	17	TRBV18	-	TRBD1	CASSPSGTGGNGNTIYF	TGTGCCAGCTCACCGTCCGGGACAGGAGGTAACGGAAACACCATATATTTT
TRBJ2-1	15	TRBV7-9	many	-	CASSLSRQTYNEQFF	TGTGCCAGCAGCTTATCCCGACAGACCTACAATGAGCAGTTCTTC
TRBJ2-2	13	TRBV20-1	many	-	CSARRSGTGELFF	TGCAGTGCTAGGCGCTCCGGCACCGGGGAGCTGTTTTTT
TRBJ2-1	14	TRBV12-3/TRBV12-4	many	-	CASSLADEYNEQFF	TGTGCCAGCAGTTTAGCGGACGAATACAATGAGCAGTTCTTC
TRBJ1-1	13	TRBV5-1	many	-	CASSPGTNTEAFF	TGCGCCAGCAGCCCAGGGACGAACACTGAAGCTTTCTTT
TRBJ2-2	16	TRBV7-2	many	TRBD2	CASSLGQRGVLGELFF	TGTGCCAGCAGCTTAGGGCAGCGGGGAGTATTGGGGGAGCTGTTTTTT
TRBJ1-3	16	TRBV9	-	TRBD1	CASSSPTGVEGNTIYF	TGTGCCAGCAGCTCGCCGACAGGGGTGGAAGGAAACACCATATATTTT
TRBJ1-6	19	TRBV7-8	many	TRBD1	CASSLAWGTASSYNSPLHF	TGTGCCAGCAGCTTAGCTTGGGGGACAGCAAGCTCCTATAATTCACCCCTCCACTTT
TRBJ1-1	10	TRBV29-1	many	-	CSVSDGQAFF	TGCAGCGTTAGCGATGGTCAAGCTTTCTTT